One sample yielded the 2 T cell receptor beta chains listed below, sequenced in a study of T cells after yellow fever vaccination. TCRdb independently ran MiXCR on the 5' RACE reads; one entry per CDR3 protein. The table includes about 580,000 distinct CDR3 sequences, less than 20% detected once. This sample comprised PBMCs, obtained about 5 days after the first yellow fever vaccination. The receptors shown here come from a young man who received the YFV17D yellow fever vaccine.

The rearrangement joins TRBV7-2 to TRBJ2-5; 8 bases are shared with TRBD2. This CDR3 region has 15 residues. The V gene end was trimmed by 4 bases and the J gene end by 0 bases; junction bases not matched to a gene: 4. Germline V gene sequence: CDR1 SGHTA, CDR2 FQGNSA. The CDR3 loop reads CASSYQLADQETQYF. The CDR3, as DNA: TGTGCCAGCAGCTACCAACTAGCGGACCAAGAGACCCAGTACTTC.

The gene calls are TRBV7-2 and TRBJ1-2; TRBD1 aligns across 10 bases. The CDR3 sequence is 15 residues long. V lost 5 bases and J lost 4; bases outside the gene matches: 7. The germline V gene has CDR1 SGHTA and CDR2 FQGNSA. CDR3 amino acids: CASSPDRGRSYGYTF. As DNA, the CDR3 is TGTGCCAGCAGCCCCGACAGGGGGCGAAGCTATGGCTACACCTTC. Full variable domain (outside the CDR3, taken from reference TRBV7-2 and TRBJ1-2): GAGVSQSPSNKVTEKGKDVELRCDPISGHTALYWYRQSLGQGLEFLIYFQGNSAPDKSGLPSDRFSAERTGGSVSTLTIQRTQQEDSAVYLCASSPDRGRSYGYTFGSGTRLTVV.